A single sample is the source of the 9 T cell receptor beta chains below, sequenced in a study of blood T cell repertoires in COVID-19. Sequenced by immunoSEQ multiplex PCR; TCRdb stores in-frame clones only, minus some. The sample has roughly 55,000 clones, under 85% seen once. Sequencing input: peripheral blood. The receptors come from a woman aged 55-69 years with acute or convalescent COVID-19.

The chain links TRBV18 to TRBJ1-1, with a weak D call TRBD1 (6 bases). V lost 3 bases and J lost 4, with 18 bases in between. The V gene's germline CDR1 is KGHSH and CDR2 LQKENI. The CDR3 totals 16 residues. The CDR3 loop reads CASSPGTLSAGTEAFF. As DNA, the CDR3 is TGTGCCAGCTCACCCGGGACACTGAGTGCCGGCACTGAAGCTTTCTTT.

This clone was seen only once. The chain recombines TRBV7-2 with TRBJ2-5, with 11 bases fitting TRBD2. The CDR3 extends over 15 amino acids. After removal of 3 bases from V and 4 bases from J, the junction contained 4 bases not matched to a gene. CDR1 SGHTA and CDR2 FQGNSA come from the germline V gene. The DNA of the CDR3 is TGTGCCAGCAGCTTTCCGACTAGCGGGGCAGAGACCCAGTACTTC. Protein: CASSFPTSGAETQYF.

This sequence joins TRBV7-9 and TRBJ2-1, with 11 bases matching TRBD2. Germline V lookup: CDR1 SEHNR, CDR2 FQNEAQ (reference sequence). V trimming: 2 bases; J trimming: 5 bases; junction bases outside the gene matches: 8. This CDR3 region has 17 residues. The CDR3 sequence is CASSLPIGTSGHNEQFF. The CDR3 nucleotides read TGTGCCAGCAGCTTACCAATCGGGACTAGCGGACACAATGAGCAGTTCTTC.

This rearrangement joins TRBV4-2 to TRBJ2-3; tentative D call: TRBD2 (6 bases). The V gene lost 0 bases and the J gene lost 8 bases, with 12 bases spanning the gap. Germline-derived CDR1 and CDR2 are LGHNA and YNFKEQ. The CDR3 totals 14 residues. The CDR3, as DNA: TGTGCCAGCAGCCAAGAGTTGGCGGGGCGTACGCAGTATTTT. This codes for CASSQELAGRTQYF.

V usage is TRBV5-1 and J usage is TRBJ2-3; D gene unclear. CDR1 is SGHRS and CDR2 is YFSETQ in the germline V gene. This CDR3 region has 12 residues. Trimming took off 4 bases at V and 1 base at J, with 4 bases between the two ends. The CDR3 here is CASSPGTDTQYF. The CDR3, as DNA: TGCGCCAGCAGCCCGGGCACAGATACGCAGTATTTT. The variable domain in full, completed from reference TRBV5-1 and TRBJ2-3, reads KAGVTQTPRYLIKTRGQQVTLSCSPISGHRSVSWYQQTPGQGLQFLFEYFSETQRNKGNFPGRFSGRQFSNSRSEMNVSTLELGDSALYLCASSPGTDTQYFGPGTRLTVL.

The CDR3 is CASSLRGWDQPQHF. Here the CDR3 DNA reads TGTGCCAGCAGTTTAAGAGGTTGGGATCAGCCCCAGCATTTT. The chain uses TRBV28 and TRBJ1-5; D remains ambiguous. The CDR3 consists of 14 residues. V dropped 2 bases and J dropped 5 bases, with 10 bases sitting between them. Germline V CDR1 and CDR2: MDHEN, SYDVKM.

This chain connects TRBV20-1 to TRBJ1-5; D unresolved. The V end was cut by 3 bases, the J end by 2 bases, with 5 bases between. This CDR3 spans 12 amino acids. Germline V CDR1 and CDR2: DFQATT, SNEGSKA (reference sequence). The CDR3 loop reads CSASYGNQPQHF. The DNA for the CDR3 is TGCAGTGCTAGTTATGGCAATCAGCCCCAGCATTTT.

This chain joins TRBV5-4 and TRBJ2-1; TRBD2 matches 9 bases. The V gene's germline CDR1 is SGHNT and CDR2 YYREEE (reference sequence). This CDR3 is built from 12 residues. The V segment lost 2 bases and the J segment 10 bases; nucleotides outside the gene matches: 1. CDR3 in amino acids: CASSFGLAEQFF. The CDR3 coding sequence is TGTGCCAGCAGCTTCGGACTAGCGGAGCAGTTCTTC.

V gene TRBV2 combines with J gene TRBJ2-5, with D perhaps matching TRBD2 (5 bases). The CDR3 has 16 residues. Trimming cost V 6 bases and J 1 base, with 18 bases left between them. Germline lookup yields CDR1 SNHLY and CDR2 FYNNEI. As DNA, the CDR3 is TGTGCCAGCAGGCAGAAGGCAGTGGCGGGCCAAGAGACCCAGTACTTC. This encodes CASRQKAVAGQETQYF.